This TCR beta chain was found in a study of patients and donors after allogeneic stem cell transplantation. TCRdb reprocessed the RT-PCR reads with MiXCR, giving one entry per CDR3 protein. The sample includes over 350,000 distinct CDR3 sequences, 16% of them seen just once. CDR1 ENHRY and CDR2 SYGVKD come from the germline V gene. Unmatched junction bases numbered 6, after V lost 2 bases and J lost 2 bases. This CDR3 contains 18 residues. This chain uses TRBV10-3 with TRBJ2-7; 16 nucleotides match TRBD2. Source material: blood, either unsorted or a sorted T cell fraction (not recorded which). This TCR derives from a human donor who was either an allogeneic HSCT recipient or a stem cell or donor lymphocyte infusion donor (not recorded which). It is not recorded whose cells these are; they may come from a transplant donor. CDR3 region: CAISEPGLAGGNPYEQYF. In DNA, the CDR3 is TGTGCCATCAGTGAGCCGGGACTAGCGGGAGGGAACCCCTACGAGCAGTACTTC.